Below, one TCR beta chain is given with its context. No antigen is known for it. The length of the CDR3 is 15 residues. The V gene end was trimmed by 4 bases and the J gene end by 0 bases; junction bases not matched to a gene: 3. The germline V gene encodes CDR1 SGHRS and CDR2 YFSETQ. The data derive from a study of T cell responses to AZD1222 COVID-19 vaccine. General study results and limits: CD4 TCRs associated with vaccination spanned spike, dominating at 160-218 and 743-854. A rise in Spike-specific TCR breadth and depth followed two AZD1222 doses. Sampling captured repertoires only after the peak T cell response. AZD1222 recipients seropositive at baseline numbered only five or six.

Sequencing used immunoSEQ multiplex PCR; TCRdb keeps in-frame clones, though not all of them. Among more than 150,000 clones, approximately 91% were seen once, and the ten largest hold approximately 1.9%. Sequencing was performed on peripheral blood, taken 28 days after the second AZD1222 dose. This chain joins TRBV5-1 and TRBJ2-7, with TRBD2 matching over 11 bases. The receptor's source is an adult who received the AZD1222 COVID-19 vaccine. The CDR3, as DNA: TGCGCCAGCAGCCTCGGGACTAGCGGCTCCTACGAGCAGTACTTC. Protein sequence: CASSLGTSGSYEQYF.